This T cell receptor beta chain was captured in a study of monozygotic twins with inflammatory bowel disease. TCRdb reprocessed the 5' RACE reads, keeping one entry per CDR3 protein, no DNA. The sample shows 88,000 or so distinct CDR3 sequences, and 6.5% to 9% sits with its ten largest clones. CDR3 length equals 14 residues. Germline V gene sequence: CDR1 MNHEY, CDR2 SMNVEV (reference sequence). V is TRBV27 and J is TRBJ1-6. The source is a human donor with ulcerative colitis or Crohn's disease, or a healthy co-twin of an affected twin (not recorded which). The sequenced sample consisted of blood. The CDR3 protein is CASSNQTRTSPLHF.